This T cell receptor (beta chain) was profiled in a study of T cell repertoires in cytomegalovirus infection. For the study at large: Indications of both CMV infection and matching HLA type were provided by public TCR beta signatures. Overall study results and limits: Clonotype analysis showed dominance of the ex vivo response by HLA-C-restricted CMV-specific TCR beta clonotypes. Using cumulative public TCR beta family frequency, the authors identified those who carried CMV together with the relevant HLA.

This clonotype was observed many times. The antigen is not known. One entry per CDR3 protein results from TCRdb running MiXCR on the reads. The sample includes 500,000 to 600,000 distinct CDR3 sequences, about 15% of them seen just once. CDR1 is LNHNV, CDR2 YYDKDF, per germline (reference sequence). This CDR3 spans 16 amino acids. Trimming pared 0 bases from V and 4 bases from J, leaving 13 bases between. Specimen: CD8+ T cells from PBMCs. This chain connects TRBV15 to TRBJ2-1; D is unresolved. This clonotype was sampled from a human donor in good health (CMV status not recorded). Some clones in this sample may be carry-over from other donors' samples. CDR3 amino acids: CATSRDPVGNYNEQFF. CDR3 bases: TGTGCCACCAGCAGAGATCCGGTGGGGAATTACAATGAGCAGTTCTTC.